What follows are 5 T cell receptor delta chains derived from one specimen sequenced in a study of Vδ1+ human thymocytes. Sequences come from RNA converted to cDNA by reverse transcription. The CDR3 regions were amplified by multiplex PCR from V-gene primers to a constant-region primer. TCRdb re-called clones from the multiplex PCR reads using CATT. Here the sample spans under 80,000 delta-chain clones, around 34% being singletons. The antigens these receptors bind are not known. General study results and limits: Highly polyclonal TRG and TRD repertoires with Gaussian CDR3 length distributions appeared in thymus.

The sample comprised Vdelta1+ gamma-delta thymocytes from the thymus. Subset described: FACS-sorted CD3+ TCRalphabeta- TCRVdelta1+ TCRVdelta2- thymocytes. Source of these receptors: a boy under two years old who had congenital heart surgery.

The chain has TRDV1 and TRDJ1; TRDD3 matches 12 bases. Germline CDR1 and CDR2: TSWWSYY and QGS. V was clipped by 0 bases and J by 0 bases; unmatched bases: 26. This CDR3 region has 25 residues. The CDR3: CALGELPSYLTSTGGYRAYTDKLIF. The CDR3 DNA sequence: TGTGCTCTTGGGGAACTTCCTTCCTACTTAACCAGTACTGGGGGATACAGGGCCTACACCGATAAACTCATCTTT.

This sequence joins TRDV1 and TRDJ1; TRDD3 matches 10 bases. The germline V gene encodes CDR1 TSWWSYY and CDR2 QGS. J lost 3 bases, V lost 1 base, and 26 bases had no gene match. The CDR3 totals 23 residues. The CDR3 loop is CALGEPGSLPPRWGIPGADKLIF. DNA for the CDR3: TGTGCTCTTGGGGAACCCGGCAGCCTTCCTCCGAGGTGGGGGATACCTGGGGCCGATAAACTCATCTTT.

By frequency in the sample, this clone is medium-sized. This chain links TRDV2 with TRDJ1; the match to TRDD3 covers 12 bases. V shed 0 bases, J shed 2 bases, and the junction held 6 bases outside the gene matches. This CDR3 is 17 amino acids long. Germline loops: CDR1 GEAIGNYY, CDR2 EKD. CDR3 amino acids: CACDTLYWGILTDKLIF. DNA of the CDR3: TGTGCCTGTGACACCTTATACTGGGGGATACTAACCGATAAACTCATCTTT.

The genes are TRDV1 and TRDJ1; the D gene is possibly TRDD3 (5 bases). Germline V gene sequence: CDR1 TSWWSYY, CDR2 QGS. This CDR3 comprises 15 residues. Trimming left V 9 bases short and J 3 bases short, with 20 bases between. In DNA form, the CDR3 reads TGTGCTCTCACAAATCCGAATCCGATACCCGATAAACTCATCTTT. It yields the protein CALTNPNPIPDKLIF.

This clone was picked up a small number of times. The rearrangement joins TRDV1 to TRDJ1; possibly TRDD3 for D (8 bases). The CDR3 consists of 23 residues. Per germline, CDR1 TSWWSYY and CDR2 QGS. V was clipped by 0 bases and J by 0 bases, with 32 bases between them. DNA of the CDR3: TGTGCTCTTGGGGAACTCGGTACGTTCCTACGTGGGTACTGGGGGTTCTACACCGATAAACTCATCTTT. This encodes CALGELGTFLRGYWGFYTDKLIF.